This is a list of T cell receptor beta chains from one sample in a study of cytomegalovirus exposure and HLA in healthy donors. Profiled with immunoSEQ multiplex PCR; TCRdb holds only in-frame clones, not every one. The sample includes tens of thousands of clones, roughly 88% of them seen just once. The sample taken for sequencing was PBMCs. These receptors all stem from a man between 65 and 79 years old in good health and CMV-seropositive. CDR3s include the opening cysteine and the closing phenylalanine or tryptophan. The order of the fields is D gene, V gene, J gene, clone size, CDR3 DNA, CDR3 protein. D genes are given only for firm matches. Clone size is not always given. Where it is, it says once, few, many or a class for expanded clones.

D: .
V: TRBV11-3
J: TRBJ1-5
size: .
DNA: TGTGCCAGCAGCTTCGAAGGGGTCAATCAGCCCCAGCATTTT
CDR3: CASSFEGVNQPQHF

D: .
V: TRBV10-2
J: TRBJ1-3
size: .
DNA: TGCGCCAGCAACAACCCCTCTGGAAACACCATATATTTT
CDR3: CASNNPSGNTIYF

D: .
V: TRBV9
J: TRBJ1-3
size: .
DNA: TGTGCCAGCAGCTTGTACGGCTCTGGAAACACCATATATTTT
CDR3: CASSLYGSGNTIYF

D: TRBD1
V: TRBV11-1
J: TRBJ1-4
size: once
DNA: TGTGCCAGCAGCCGCGGGACAGGGAATGAAAAACTGTTTTTT
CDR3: CASSRGTGNEKLFF

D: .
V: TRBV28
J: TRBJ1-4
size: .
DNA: TGTGCCAGCAGTCCCCACAGGGTTAACGAAAAACTGTTTTTT
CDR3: CASSPHRVNEKLFF

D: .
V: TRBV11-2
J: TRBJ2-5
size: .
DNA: TGTGCCAGCAGCTTGGGCCCAGCGGGCGCTCAAGAGACCCAGTACTTC
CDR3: CASSLGPAGAQETQYF

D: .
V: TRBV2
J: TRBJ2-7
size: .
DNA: TGTGCCAGCAGCCCCACCGAGTACTCCTACGAGCAGTACTTC
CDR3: CASSPTEYSYEQYF

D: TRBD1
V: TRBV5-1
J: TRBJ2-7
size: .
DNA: TGCGCCAGCAGCTTGGGAAATGGACAGGGGGGGGACGAGCAGTACTTC
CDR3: CASSLGNGQGGDEQYF

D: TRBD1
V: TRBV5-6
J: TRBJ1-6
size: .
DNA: TGTGCCAGCAGCCGGGACAGGGATTCACCCCTCCACTTT
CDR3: CASSRDRDSPLHF

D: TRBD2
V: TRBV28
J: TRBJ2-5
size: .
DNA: TGTGCCAGCAGTCCCGGCGGGGGGCTAGCTGTCGGGGAGACCCAGTACTTC
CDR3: CASSPGGGLAVGETQYF

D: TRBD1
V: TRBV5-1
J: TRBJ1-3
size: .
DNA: TGCGCCAGCAGAGGGGGCACTGGAAACACCATATATTTT
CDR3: CASRGGTGNTIYF

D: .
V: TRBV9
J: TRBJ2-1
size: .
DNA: TGTGCCAGCAGCGGGACTCCCATGAAGGATGAGCAGTTCTTC
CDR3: CASSGTPMKDEQFF

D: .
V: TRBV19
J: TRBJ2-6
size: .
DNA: TGTGCCAGTACCCCGCGGGGCCAGGGTGGGGCCAACGTCCTGACTTTC
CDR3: CASTPRGQGGANVLTF

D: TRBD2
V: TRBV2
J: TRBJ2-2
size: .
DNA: TGTGCCAGCAGTGCTAGCGGCGCGAACACCGGGGAGCTGTTTTTT
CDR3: CASSASGANTGELFF

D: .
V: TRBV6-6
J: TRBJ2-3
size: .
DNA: TGTGCCAGCAGACCTCAGGGGAAGAGCACAGATACGCAGTATTTT
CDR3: CASRPQGKSTDTQYF

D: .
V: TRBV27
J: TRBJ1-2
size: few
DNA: TGTGCCAGCAGTTTTCGAGGGCCTAATCTTGGCTACACCTTC
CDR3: CASSFRGPNLGYTF

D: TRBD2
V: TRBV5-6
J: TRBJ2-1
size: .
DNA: TGTGCCAGCAGCTTGTCTATGGCGGGGGGGCCCCATGAGCAGTTCTTC
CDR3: CASSLSMAGGPHEQFF

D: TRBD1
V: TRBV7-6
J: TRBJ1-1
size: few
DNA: TGTGCCAGCAGCTCCGGACAGGTGAACACTGAAGCTTTCTTT
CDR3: CASSSGQVNTEAFF

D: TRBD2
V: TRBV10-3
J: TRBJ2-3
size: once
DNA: TGTGCCATCAGAGGCCGGTCTTGGCGGGGGGGCACAGATACGCAGTATTTT
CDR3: CAIRGRSWRGGTDTQYF

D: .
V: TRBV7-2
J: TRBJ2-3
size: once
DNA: TGTGCCAGCAGCTTGCGACGGGGGAGAGATACGCAGTATTTT
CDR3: CASSLRRGRDTQYF

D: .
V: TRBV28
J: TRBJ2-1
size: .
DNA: TGTGCCAGCATCCAAGGGGCCCAAGGTAATGAGCAGTTCTTC
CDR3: CASIQGAQGNEQFF

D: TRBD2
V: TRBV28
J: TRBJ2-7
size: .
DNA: TGTGCCTCGAGCGGGAATCGCTACGAGCAGTACTTC
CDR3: CASSGNRYEQYF

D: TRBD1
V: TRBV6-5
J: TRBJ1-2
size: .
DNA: TGTGCCAGCAGTCGACAGGGGGCGAACTATGGCTACACCTTC
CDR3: CASSRQGANYGYTF

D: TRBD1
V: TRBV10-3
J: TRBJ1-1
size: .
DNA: TGTGCCATCACCTTGGACAGGGGAAATACTGAAGCTTTCTTT
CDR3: CAITLDRGNTEAFF

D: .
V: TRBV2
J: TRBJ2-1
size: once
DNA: TGTGCCAGCAGTGACTCCCGGGGGTCCTACAATGAGCAGTTCTTC
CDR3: CASSDSRGSYNEQFF

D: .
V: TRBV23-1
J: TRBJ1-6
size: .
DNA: TGCGCGATCGATGGAGCGAGCTCCTATAATTCACCCCTCCACTTT
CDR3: CAIDGASSYNSPLHF

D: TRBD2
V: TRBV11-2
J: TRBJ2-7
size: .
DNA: TGTGCCAGCAGCTTACGATTAGCGGGGGACACGTTCTACGAGCAGTACTTC
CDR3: CASSLRLAGDTFYEQYF

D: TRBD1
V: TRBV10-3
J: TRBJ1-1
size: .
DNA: TGTGCCATCAGTGCTGGACAGGGGACTGAAGCTTTCTTT
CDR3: CAISAGQGTEAFF

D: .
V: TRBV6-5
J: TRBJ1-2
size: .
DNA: TGTGCCAGCAGTTACTCGACAGATAACTATGGCTACACCTTC
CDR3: CASSYSTDNYGYTF

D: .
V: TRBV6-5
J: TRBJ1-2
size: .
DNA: TGTGCCAGCAGTTACTCTGGGGCAGGCTACTATGGCTACACCTTC
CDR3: CASSYSGAGYYGYTF

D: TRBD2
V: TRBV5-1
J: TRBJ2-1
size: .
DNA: TGCGCCAGCAGCCTACTAGCGGGACCCTACAATGAGCAGTTCTTC
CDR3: CASSLLAGPYNEQFF

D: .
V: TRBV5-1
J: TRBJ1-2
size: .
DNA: TGCGCCAGCAGCTTGGATAACTCTTACGTGGAGGGCGGCTACACCTTC
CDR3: CASSLDNSYVEGGYTF

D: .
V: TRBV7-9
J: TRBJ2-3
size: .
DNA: TGTGCCAGCAGCTGGGACCAATGGGGCGGGGGCACAGATACGCAGTATTTT
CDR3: CASSWDQWGGGTDTQYF

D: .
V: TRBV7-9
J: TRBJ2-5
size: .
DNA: TGTGCCAGCAGCCCAGAAAGCAGGGCAGAGACCCAGTACTTC
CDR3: CASSPESRAETQYF

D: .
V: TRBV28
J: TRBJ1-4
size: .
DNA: TGTGCCAGCAGCCCCACAGGAACAACTAATGAAAAACTGTTTTTT
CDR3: CASSPTGTTNEKLFF

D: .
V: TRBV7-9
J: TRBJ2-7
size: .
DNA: TGTGCCAGCAGCCAAGGTGGGGGCCTCACGTACGAGCAGTACTTC
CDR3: CASSQGGGLTYEQYF

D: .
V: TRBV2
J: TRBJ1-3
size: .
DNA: TGTGCCAGCAGCTACAGAGTAACAGGCCCCTCTGGAAACACCATATATTTT
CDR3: CASSYRVTGPSGNTIYF

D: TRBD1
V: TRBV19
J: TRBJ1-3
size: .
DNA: TGTGCCAGTAGTAAGGGACAGAGTGGAAACACCATATATTTT
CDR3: CASSKGQSGNTIYF

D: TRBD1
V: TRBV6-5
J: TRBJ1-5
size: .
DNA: TGTGCCAGCAGTCCCCAGACAGGGAACAATCAGCCCCAGCATTTT
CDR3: CASSPQTGNNQPQHF

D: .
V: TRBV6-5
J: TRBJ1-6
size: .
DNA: TGTGCCAGCAGCTCCGGGACAACCGGTTCACCCCTCCACTTT
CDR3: CASSSGTTGSPLHF

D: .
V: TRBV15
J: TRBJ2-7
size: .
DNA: TGTGCCACCAGCCGAGAGGAGGGAAACCGACGTTTC
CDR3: CATSREEGNRRF

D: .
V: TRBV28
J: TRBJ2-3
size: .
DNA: TGTGCCAGCAGTTTATTAGACAGGAAGGCAGATACGCAGTATTTT
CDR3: CASSLLDRKADTQYF

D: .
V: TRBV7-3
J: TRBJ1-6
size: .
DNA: TGTGCCAGCAGCCCAGGCGGGGGAAATTCACCCCTCCACTTT
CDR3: CASSPGGGNSPLHF

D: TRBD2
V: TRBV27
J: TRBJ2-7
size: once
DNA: TGTGCCAGCAGTACCTTGGGGGGGTCGCAGCAGTACTTC
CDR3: CASSTLGGSQQYF